This entry lists 26 T cell receptor beta chains sequenced from one sample in a study of cytomegalovirus exposure and HLA in healthy donors. PCR involved 60 Vbeta and 13 Jbeta primers. Libraries were prepared by immunoSEQ multiplex PCR; TCRdb keeps only in-frame clonotypes and omits some of them. This table has over 150,000 clones, over 70% appearing once. Sequencing used PBMCs. These receptors were collected from a man aged 30-40 years in good health and CMV-seronegative.

This clone occurred once. The V gene is TRBV11-1, the J gene TRBJ2-7; no firm D call. The CDR3 has 14 residues. V was pared by 5 bases and J by 2 bases, with 13 bases between. Germline CDR1 reads SGHAT; CDR2 reads FQDESV (reference sequence). The CDR3 loop is CASSPESVAYEQYF. CDR3 in DNA: TGTGCCAGCAGCCCCGAATCGGTCGCCTACGAGCAGTACTTC.

This clone was observed once. The chain is built from TRBV19 and TRBJ2-1, with 7 bases lining up with TRBD1. The CDR3 contains 15 residues. The V gene's germline CDR1 is LNHDA and CDR2 SQIVND (reference sequence). V was clipped by 3 bases and J by 3 bases; unmatched bases: 5. This CDR3 reads CASSITGAGYNEQFF. For the CDR3, the DNA is TGTGCCAGTAGTATTACAGGGGCTGGCTACAATGAGCAGTTCTTC. The whole variable domain, filled in from reference TRBV19 and TRBJ2-1, reads DGGITQSPKYLFRKEGQNVTLSCEQNLNHDAMYWYRQDPGQGLRLIYYSQIVNDFQKGDIAEGYSVSREKKESFPLTVTSAQKNPTAFYLCASSITGAGYNEQFFGPGTRLTVL.

The chain has TRBV27 and TRBJ2-7; 7 bases are shared with TRBD2. The CDR3 is made up of 15 amino acids. The germline V gene encodes CDR1 MNHEY and CDR2 SMNVEV (reference sequence). V lost 2 bases, J lost 4 bases, and 8 bases stayed unmatched. The CDR3 DNA sequence: TGTGCCAGCAGTTTACCCGGGGGGAAGGTGTACGAGCAGTACTTC. This encodes CASSLPGGKVYEQYF.

This chain uses TRBV27 with TRBJ2-3; possible D gene TRBD2, 6 bases. The length of the CDR3 is 16 residues. The V gene lost 1 base and the J gene lost 3 bases, with 14 bases spanning the gap. Germline CDR1 is MNHEY and CDR2 is SMNVEV (reference sequence). The chain's CDR3 is CASSLLGLGVTDTQYF. CDR3 nucleotide sequence: TGTGCCAGCAGTTTATTGGGACTGGGCGTAACAGATACGCAGTATTTT.

This rearrangement joins TRBV7-9 to TRBJ2-5; D is undetermined. The CDR3 totals 14 residues. The ends were cut back, 5 bases at V and 2 bases at J, with 12 bases in the middle. CDR1 and CDR2 (germline): SEHNR, FQNEAQ (reference sequence). The CDR3 is CASSPLSAQETQYF. The CDR3 DNA reads TGTGCCAGCAGCCCCCTGAGCGCTCAAGAGACCCAGTACTTC.

This chain's CDR3 is CASGAGSGNQPQHF. CDR3 coding DNA: TGTGCCAGCGGGGCGGGGTCGGGCAATCAGCCCCAGCATTTT. This chain links TRBV7-2 with TRBJ1-5; perhaps TRBD1 as D (5 bases). Per the germline V gene, CDR1 is SGHTA and CDR2 is FQGNSA. V was clipped by 8 bases and J by 2 bases, with 13 bases between them. This CDR3 is 14 amino acids long.

The V and J genes are TRBV6-5 and TRBJ1-4; perhaps TRBD1 as D (5 bases). Germline loops: CDR1 MNHEY, CDR2 SVGAGI. V was trimmed by 5 bases and J by 5 bases, leaving 9 bases between them. The CDR3 has 13 amino acids. CDR3 region: CASSVDRNEKLFF. For the CDR3, the DNA is TGTGCCAGCAGTGTCGACAGAAATGAAAAACTGTTTTTT.

The rearrangement joins TRBV27 to TRBJ1-1; the D gene is possibly TRBD1 (5 bases). The V gene's germline CDR1 is MNHEY and CDR2 SMNVEV (reference sequence). Trimming took 1 base from V and 7 from J, leaving 10 bases between them. CDR3 size: 13 residues. Here the CDR3 DNA reads TGTGCCAGCAGTTTATTAGGGCAGGGTGAAGCTTTCTTT. Protein: CASSLLGQGEAFF.

This clone has just a few counts. The CDR3 region is CASSGGQGSSGANVLTF. The CDR3 bases are TGTGCCAGCAGTGGGGGACAGGGCAGCTCTGGGGCCAACGTCCTGACTTTC. The V and J genes are TRBV7-9 and TRBJ2-6; the match to TRBD1 covers 9 bases. Germline CDR1 is SEHNR and CDR2 is FQNEAQ (reference sequence). With 6 bases clipped from V and 0 bases from J, the junction kept 6 bases outside the gene matches. The CDR3 sequence is 17 residues long.

This chain uses TRBV2 with TRBJ1-3, with 7 bases identical to TRBD1. Losses at the gene ends were 9 bases for V and 2 bases for J; bases not matched to a gene: 1. Germline lookup yields CDR1 SNHLY and CDR2 FYNNEI. CDR3 length equals 12 residues. Written as DNA, the CDR3 is TGTGCCAGGGGACAGCCTGGAAACACCATATATTTT. It yields the protein CARGQPGNTIYF.

The chain is built from TRBV5-1 and TRBJ1-1; D is perhaps TRBD1 (6 bases). Germline V gene lookup returns CDR1 SGHRS and CDR2 YFSETQ. The CDR3 is 13 amino acids. Between the trimmed V and J ends, which lost 5 bases and 9 bases, there was a span of 17 bases. This chain's CDR3 is CASRQGGGLKAFF. The CDR3 nucleotides are TGCGCCAGCAGACAAGGGGGGGGGTTGAAAGCTTTCTTT.

The gene calls are TRBV6-5 and TRBJ1-3; D is possibly TRBD1 (5 bases). CDR1 and CDR2 from the germline V gene are MNHEY and SVGAGI. There are 14 residues in the CDR3. V lost 7 bases and J lost 2, with 12 bases in between. The CDR3 DNA follows: TGTGCCAGCACGACCGGGACTGCTGGAAACACCATATATTTT. Its protein product is CASTTGTAGNTIYF.

The chain employs TRBV18 and TRBJ1-1; 10 nucleotides match TRBD1. Germline V gives CDR1 KGHSH, CDR2 LQKENI. This CDR3 has 15 residues. V shed 6 bases, J shed 4 bases, and the junction held 8 bases outside the gene matches. The CDR3 sequence: CASSGGQGMGTEAFF. The DNA for the CDR3 is TGTGCCAGCTCTGGGGGACAGGGGATGGGCACTGAAGCTTTCTTT.

This clone turned up a few times. V usage is TRBV2 and J usage is TRBJ2-3; no clear D. V gave up 6 bases and J gave up 3 bases, with 7 bases separating them. Per the germline V gene, CDR1 is SNHLY and CDR2 is FYNNEI. CDR3 size: 12 residues. The CDR3: CASRVRTDTQYF. Here the CDR3 DNA reads TGTGCCAGCAGGGTTCGGACAGATACGCAGTATTTT.

For the CDR3, the DNA is TGCGCCAGCAGCTTGGGGGCCGGGACAGGGGGCTATGGCTACACCTTC. This sequence encodes CASSLGAGTGGYGYTF. V and J are TRBV5-1 and TRBJ1-2; 11 bases match TRBD1. The CDR3 spans 16 residues. CDR1 and CDR2 (germline): SGHRS, YFSETQ. V was clipped by 0 bases and J by 4 bases; unmatched bases: 5.

The chain uses TRBV28 and TRBJ1-5; 12 bases are a match to TRBD1. CDR1 and CDR2 (germline): MDHEN, SYDVKM. The CDR3 has 19 amino acids. The V and J ends lost 6 bases and 2 bases, in that order; junction bases with no gene match: 14. Here the CDR3 DNA reads TGTGCCAGCAGCCTGGGACAGGGGGCAATTAGTTTCGGCAATCAGCCCCAGCATTTT. This encodes CASSLGQGAISFGNQPQHF.

A note on this clone: Other DNA sequences from this sample encode an identical CDR3 as well. J is TRBJ1-4 and V is TRBV27; TRBD1 matches 11 bases. The V gene's germline CDR1 is MNHEY and CDR2 SMNVEV (reference sequence). There are 17 residues in the CDR3. The V and J ends lost 3 bases and 3 bases, in that order; junction bases with no gene match: 6. This chain's CDR3 is CASSFGTGGLANEKLFF. CDR3 bases: TGTGCCAGCAGTTTCGGGACAGGGGGACTAGCTAATGAAAAACTGTTTTTT.

A few counts support this clone. The gene calls are TRBV13 and TRBJ1-2; D unclear. V was shortened by 0 bases and J by 0 bases, with 8 bases between the two germline ends. The CDR3 totals 15 residues. Germline V gene data show CDR1 as PRHDT and CDR2 as FYEKMQ (reference sequence). CDR3 protein: CASSLGVRANYGYTF. The CDR3 region has the DNA TGTGCCAGCAGCTTAGGGGTGCGGGCTAACTATGGCTACACCTTC. The whole variable domain, filled in from reference TRBV13 and TRBJ1-2, reads AAGVIQSPRHLIKEKRETATLKCYPIPRHDTVYWYQQGPGQDPQFLISFYEKMQSDKGSIPDRFSAQQFSDYHSELNMSSLELGDSALYFCASSLGVRANYGYTFGSGTRLTVV.

The chain recombines TRBV19 with TRBJ2-1; the D gene is possibly TRBD2 (5 bases). V was clipped by 3 bases and J by 7 bases, with 16 bases between them. Germline-derived CDR1 and CDR2 are LNHDA and SQIVND (reference sequence). There are 15 residues in the CDR3. In nucleotides, the CDR3 is TGTGCCAGTAGTATGCAGGCGGAGGTTGTAAATGAGCAGTTCTTC. Residues: CASSMQAEVVNEQFF. Drawing the rest from reference TRBV19 and TRBJ2-1, the complete variable domain is DGGITQSPKYLFRKEGQNVTLSCEQNLNHDAMYWYRQDPGQGLRLIYYSQIVNDFQKGDIAEGYSVSREKKESFPLTVTSAQKNPTAFYLCASSMQAEVVNEQFFGPGTRLTVL.

The chain is built from TRBV19 and TRBJ2-3; tentative D call: TRBD2 (6 bases). Germline CDR1 LNHDA, CDR2 SQIVND (reference sequence). This CDR3 is built from 15 residues. V lost 3 bases and J lost 2, with 12 bases in between. CDR3 protein: CASSMKRVFTDTQYF. The CDR3 DNA reads as TGTGCCAGTAGTATGAAGCGGGTTTTCACAGATACGCAGTATTTT.

V is TRBV7-8 and J is TRBJ2-5; perhaps TRBD2 as D (6 bases). V was trimmed by 5 bases and J by 10 bases, leaving 20 bases between them. Per germline, CDR1 SGHVS and CDR2 FQNEAQ. The CDR3 is 14 residues long. CDR3 in amino acids: CASSALPYWRGQYF. The CDR3 DNA reads TGTGCCAGCAGCGCCCTTCCCTACTGGCGGGGCCAGTACTTC.

This chain uses TRBV5-6 with TRBJ2-2; D remains ambiguous. Germline CDR1 SGHDT, CDR2 YYEEEE. This CDR3 has 14 residues. Trimming cost V 3 bases and J 3 bases, with 9 bases left between them. CDR3 DNA: TGTGCCAGCAGCTACCTAGGATACACCGGGGAGCTGTTTTTT. This translates into CASSYLGYTGELFF.

The chain joins TRBV5-5 to TRBJ2-3; the match to TRBD2 covers 10 bases. CDR1 is SGHKS and CDR2 is YYEKEE in the germline V gene (reference sequence). The ends lost 0 bases at V and 4 bases at J; junction bases unmatched: 8. This CDR3 comprises 17 residues. The CDR3 nucleotides are TGTGCCAGCAGCTTGGATTGGCTAGCGGGAGTGTCAGATACGCAGTATTTT. Translating gives CASSLDWLAGVSDTQYF.

The chain recombines TRBV2 with TRBJ2-7; 7 nucleotides line up with TRBD1. The CDR3 is 13 amino acids. Trimming cost V 4 bases and J 2 bases; bases outside gene matches: 2. Germline loops: CDR1 SNHLY, CDR2 FYNNEI. The CDR3 DNA sequence: TGTGCCAGCAGTGGACAGGGCCCCTACGAGCAGTACTTC. Amino acid sequence: CASSGQGPYEQYF.

The chain has TRBV9 and TRBJ1-5; D might be TRBD1 (6 bases). The CDR3 contains 15 residues. Per germline, CDR1 SGDLS and CDR2 YYNGEE. Trimming cost V 1 base and J 3 bases, with 11 bases left between them. The CDR3 DNA follows: TGTGCCAGCAGCGTATTGGGGGACACCAATCAGCCCCAGCATTTT. This encodes CASSVLGDTNQPQHF.

This clone was detected only a few times. This chain links TRBV6-5 with TRBJ1-1; D not resolved. The V gene's germline CDR1 is MNHEY and CDR2 SVGAGI. The CDR3 length is 11 residues. The V and J ends lost 2 bases and 8 bases respectively, with 6 bases between them. The CDR3 protein is CASSYNLEAFF. The CDR3 region has the DNA TGTGCCAGCAGTTACAACTTGGAAGCTTTCTTT.